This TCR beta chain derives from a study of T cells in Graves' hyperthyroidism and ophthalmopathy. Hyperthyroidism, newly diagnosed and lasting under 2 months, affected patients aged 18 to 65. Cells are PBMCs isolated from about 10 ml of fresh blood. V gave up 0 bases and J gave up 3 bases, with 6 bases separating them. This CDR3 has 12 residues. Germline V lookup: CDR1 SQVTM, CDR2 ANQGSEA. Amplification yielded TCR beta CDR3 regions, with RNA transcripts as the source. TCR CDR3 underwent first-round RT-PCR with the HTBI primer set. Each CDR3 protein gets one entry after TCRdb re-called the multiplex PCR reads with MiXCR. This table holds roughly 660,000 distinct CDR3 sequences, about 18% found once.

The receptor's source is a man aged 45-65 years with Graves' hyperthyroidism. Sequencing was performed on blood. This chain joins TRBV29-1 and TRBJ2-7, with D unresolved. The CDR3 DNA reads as TGCAGCGTTGAAGATGGTGGCTACGAGCAGTACTTC. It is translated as CSVEDGGYEQYF.